Here is one T cell receptor (beta chain) with its context. The data derive from a study of blood T cell repertoires in COVID-19. This table comes from immunoSEQ multiplex PCR, and its TCRdb copy is limited to in-frame clones, with some not included. Among 55,000 to 85,000 clones listed, around 70% were seen once. This CDR3 region has 17 residues. CDR1 and CDR2 (germline): MNHNY, SVGAGI (reference sequence). V lost 5 bases, J lost 4 bases, and 21 bases lay in between. The chain couples TRBV6-6 to TRBJ1-3; D is ambiguous. The clonotype was recovered from a man aged 60 to 75 with acute or convalescent COVID-19. Sequenced material: peripheral blood. The CDR3 sequence: CASSPLIGVGEGNTIYF. The CDR3 region has the DNA TGTGCCAGCAGTCCGTTGATCGGGGTTGGGGAGGGAAACACCATATATTTT.